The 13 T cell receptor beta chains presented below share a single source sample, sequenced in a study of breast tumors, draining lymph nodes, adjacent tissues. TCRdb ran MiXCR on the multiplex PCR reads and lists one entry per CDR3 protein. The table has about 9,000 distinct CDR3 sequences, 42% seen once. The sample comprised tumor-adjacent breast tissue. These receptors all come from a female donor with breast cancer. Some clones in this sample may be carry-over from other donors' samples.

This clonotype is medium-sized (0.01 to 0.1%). For the CDR3, the DNA is TGTGCCAGCAGCTTCGGGGCGGGTTATGGCTACACCTTC. Translation: CASSFGAGYGYTF. V usage is TRBV5-6 and J usage is TRBJ1-2; perhaps TRBD1 as D (5 bases). The germline V and J ends were trimmed by 2 bases and 5 bases, with 10 bases remaining between them. Germline CDR1 and CDR2: SGHDT and YYEEEE. The CDR3 extends over 13 amino acids.

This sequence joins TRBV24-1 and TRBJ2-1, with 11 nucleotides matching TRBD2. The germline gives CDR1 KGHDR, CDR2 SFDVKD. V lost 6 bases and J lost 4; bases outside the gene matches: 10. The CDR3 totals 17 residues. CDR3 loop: CATSTGTSGILYNEQFF. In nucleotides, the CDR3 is TGTGCCACCAGTACCGGGACTAGCGGTATTCTGTACAATGAGCAGTTCTTC.

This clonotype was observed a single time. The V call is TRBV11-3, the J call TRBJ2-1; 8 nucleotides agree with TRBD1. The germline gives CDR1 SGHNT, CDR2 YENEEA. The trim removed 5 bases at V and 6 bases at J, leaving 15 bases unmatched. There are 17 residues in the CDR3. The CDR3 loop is CASSPWALDRDGNEQFF. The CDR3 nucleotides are TGTGCCAGCAGCCCTTGGGCCTTGGACAGGGACGGCAATGAGCAGTTCTTC.

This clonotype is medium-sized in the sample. The CDR3 protein is CASGFEGGGYTF. The CDR3 nucleotides are TGTGCTAGTGGTTTCGAGGGTGGGGGCTACACCTTC. This rearrangement joins TRBV12-5 to TRBJ1-2, with unresolved D. This CDR3 has 12 residues. Germline V gives CDR1 LGHNT, CDR2 FRNRAP. V was cut by 3 bases and J by 8 bases, with 10 bases left in between.

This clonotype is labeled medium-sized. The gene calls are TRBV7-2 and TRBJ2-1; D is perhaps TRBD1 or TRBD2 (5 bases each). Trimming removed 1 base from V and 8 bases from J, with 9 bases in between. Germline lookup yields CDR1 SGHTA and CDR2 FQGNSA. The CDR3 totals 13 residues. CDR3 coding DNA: TGTGCCAGCAGCTTAGAGTCGGGGCATGAGCAGTTCTTC. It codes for CASSLESGHEQFF.

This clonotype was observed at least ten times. DNA of the CDR3: TGTGCCAGCAGTGCGATAGCGGGAGGCCCCAACAATGAGCAGTTCTTC. Translated, it gives CASSAIAGGPNNEQFF. The chain has TRBV6-1 and TRBJ2-1; 10 bases align to TRBD2. Germline values: CDR1 MNHNS, CDR2 SASEGT. This CDR3 is 16 amino acids long. V trimming: 4 bases; J trimming: 5 bases; junction bases outside the gene matches: 8.

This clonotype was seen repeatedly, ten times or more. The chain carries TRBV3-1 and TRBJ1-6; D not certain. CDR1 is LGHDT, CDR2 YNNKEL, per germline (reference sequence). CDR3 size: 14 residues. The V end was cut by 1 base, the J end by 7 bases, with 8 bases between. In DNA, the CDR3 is TGTGCCAGCAGCCAAGCCAGGTTCAATTCACCCCTCCACTTT. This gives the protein CASSQARFNSPLHF.

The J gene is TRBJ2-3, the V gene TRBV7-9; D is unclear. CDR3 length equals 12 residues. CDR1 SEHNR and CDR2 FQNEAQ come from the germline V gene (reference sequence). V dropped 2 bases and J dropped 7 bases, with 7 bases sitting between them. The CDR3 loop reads CASSLSANTQYF. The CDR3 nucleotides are TGTGCCAGCAGCTTAAGCGCAAATACGCAGTATTTT. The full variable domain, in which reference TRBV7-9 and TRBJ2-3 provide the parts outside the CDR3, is DTGVSQNPRHKITKRGQNVTFRCDPISEHNRLYWYRQTLGQGPEFLTYFQNEAQLEKSRLLSDRFSAERPKGSFSTLEIQRTEQGDSAMYLCASSLSANTQYFGPGTRLTVL.

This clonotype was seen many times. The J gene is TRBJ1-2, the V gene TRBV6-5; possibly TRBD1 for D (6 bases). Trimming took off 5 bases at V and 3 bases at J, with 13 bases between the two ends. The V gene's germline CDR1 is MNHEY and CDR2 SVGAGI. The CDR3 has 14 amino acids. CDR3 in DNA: TGTGCCAGCAGTCCGGGGGGACATCACTATGGCTACACCTTC. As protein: CASSPGGHHYGYTF.

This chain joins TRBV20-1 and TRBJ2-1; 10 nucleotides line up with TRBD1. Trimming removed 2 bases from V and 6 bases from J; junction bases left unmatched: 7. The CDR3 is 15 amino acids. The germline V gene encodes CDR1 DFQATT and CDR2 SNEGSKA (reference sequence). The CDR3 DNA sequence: TGCAGTGCTAGAACAGCGGGACAGGGGAGCAATGAGCAGTTCTTC. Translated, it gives CSARTAGQGSNEQFF.

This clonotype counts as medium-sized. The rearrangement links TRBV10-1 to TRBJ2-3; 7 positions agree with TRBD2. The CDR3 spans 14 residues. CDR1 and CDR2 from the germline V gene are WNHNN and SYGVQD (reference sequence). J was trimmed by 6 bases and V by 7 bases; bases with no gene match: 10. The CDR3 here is CASTGERDSDTQYF. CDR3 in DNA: TGCGCCAGCACTGGGGAGCGGGATAGTGATACGCAGTATTTT.

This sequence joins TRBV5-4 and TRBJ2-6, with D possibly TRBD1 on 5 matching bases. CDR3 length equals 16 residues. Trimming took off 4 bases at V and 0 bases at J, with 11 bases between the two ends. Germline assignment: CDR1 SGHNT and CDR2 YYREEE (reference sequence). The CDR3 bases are TGTGCCAGCAGCATAAGACAGTCCTCTGGGGCCAACGTCCTGACTTTC. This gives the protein CASSIRQSSGANVLTF. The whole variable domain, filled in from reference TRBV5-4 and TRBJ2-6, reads ETGVTQSPTHLIKTRGQQVTLRCSSQSGHNTVSWYQQALGQGPQFIFQYYREEENGRGNFPPRFSGLQFPNYSSELNVNALELDDSALYLCASSIRQSSGANVLTFGAGSRLTVL.

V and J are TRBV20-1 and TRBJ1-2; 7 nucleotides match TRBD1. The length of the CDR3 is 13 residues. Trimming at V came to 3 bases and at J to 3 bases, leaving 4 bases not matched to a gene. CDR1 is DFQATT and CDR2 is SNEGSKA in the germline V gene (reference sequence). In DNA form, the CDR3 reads TGCAGTGCTAGTATCGGACAGGACTATGGCTACACCTTC. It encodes CSASIGQDYGYTF.